One T cell receptor beta chain is described in this entry. Clones were read by immunoSEQ multiplex PCR, and TCRdb kept only the in-frame ones, dropping some. The table shows over 140,000 clones, with about 80% occurring only once. This sample was taken from a study of blood T cell repertoires in COVID-19. Study summary: T cells, B-cell-depleted T cells, or PBMCs supplied cDNA or gDNA.

The CDR3 is made up of 15 amino acids. Germline CDR1 LNHDA, CDR2 SQIVND (reference sequence). V gave up 3 bases and J gave up 0 bases; unmatched junction bases: 4. The age range of participants was about 18 to 100 years, with residence in around 22 US areas. The source is a woman aged 45-65 years who had recovered from COVID-19. Source material: PBMCs or T cells enriched from blood (not recorded which). The chain employs TRBV19 and TRBJ2-7; 8 bases are shared with TRBD2. CDR3 protein: CASSIVGGGSYEQYF. In DNA, the CDR3 is TGTGCCAGTAGTATTGTCGGGGGGGGCTCCTACGAGCAGTACTTC.